This TCR beta chain appears in the sequencing data of a study of technical replicates of blood from a few donors (dated by TCRdb to 2015 to 2018). The CDR3, cysteine through phenylalanine, is 18 amino acids long. The retained sequence is limited to the CDR3, 54 bases, with the frame set at the first base. CDR1 and CDR2 (SGHVS, FQNEAQ) derive from the germline V gene. Deletion took 5 bases off V and 3 bases off J, with a span of 25 bases between the germline ends. Receptor libraries were prepared by the immunoSEQ multiplex PCR assay. TCRdb mirrors the immuneACCESS table, restricted to in-frame sequences. Some clones are absent from its copies; in checked studies, under half trace to an unresolved V gene, and the reason for the others is unknown. In this sample the table shows approximately 76,000 clones, around 90% of which occur a single time. The biggest ten clones account for 0.25% of the sample.

Regarding this clone: Its antigen is still unknown. No qualities accompany the bases; no much larger clone lies one base away.

Source material: T cells isolated from PBMCs. The receptor was derived from a human donor in good health. This chain is built from TRBV7-8 and TRBJ2-5; TRBD2 is possibly the D segment (6 matching bases). The DNA reads as follows: TGTGCCAGCAGCCCACGGGTCCGATGGGAGGCAGATAAAGAGACCCAGTACTTC. This is translated as CASSPRVRWEADKETQYF.